The clone carrying this T cell receptor beta chain was seen repeatedly, ten times or more. This CDR3 has 13 amino acids. Germline V CDR1 and CDR2: MNHEY, SMNVEV (reference sequence). Between the trimmed V and J ends, which lost 3 bases and 2 bases, there was a span of 8 bases. These data come from a study of T cells in Graves' hyperthyroidism and ophthalmopathy. Using RNA transcripts as the source, TCR beta CDR3 regions were amplified. The HTBI set primed first-round TCR CDR3 RT-PCR. TCRdb re-analysed the multiplex PCR reads in MiXCR, keeping a single row per CDR3 protein. The sample yields 500,000 to 700,000 distinct CDR3 sequences, 16% seen once. Investigators excluded patients with uncontrolled infection, other autoimmune disease, pregnancy or lactation. PBMCs were sourced from around 10 ml fresh peripheral blood.

The gene calls are TRBV27 and TRBJ2-7, with a weak D call TRBD1 (6 bases). The TCR comes from a woman under 30 with Graves' hyperthyroidism. Sample: blood. The CDR3 DNA reads TGTGCCAGCAGTTTTGAGGGGGCCTACGAGCAGTACTTC. The encoded protein is CASSFEGAYEQYF.